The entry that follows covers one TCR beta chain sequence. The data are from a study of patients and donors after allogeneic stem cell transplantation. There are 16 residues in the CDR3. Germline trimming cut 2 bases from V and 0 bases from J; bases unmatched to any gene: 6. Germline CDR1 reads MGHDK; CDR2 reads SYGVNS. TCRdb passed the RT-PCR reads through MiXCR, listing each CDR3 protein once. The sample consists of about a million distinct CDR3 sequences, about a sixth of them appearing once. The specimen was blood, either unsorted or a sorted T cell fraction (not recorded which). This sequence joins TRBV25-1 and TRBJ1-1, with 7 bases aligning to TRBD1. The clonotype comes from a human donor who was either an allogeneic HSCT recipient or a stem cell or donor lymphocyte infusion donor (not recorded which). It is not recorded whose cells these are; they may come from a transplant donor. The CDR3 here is CASSEPPGGMNTEAFF. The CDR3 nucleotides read TGTGCCAGCAGTGAACCGCCAGGGGGGATGAACACTGAAGCTTTCTTT.